This is a list of T cell receptor beta chains from one sample in a study of blood T cell repertoires in COVID-19. Sequencing was performed with immunoSEQ multiplex PCR; in TCRdb, only in-frame clones are kept and a portion is missing. This sample has over 200,000 clones; less than 90% occur once, and the top ten carry 3% to 3.5%. The material sequenced was PBMCs or T cells enriched from blood (not recorded which). Receptors originate from a woman in her fifties or sixties in a cohort exposed to, infected with or recovered from COVID-19 (not recorded which). Both conserved end residues are part of each CDR3. The D gene is left open where the match is weak. Not all rows give a size; the values are once, few, many and, for expanded clones, a class.

>NA|TRBJ1-2|TRBV5-5|NA
TGTGCCAGCAGCTTGGGCGGGGCTGGGGGCTATGGCTACACCTTC
CASSLGGAGGYGYTF
>NA|TRBJ2-7|TRBV5-1|TRBD2
TGCGCCAGCAGGAGCGGGGGAATGATTTACGAGCAGTACTTC
CASRSGGMIYEQYF
>NA|TRBJ2-1|TRBV19|TRBD2
TGTGCCAGTAGTCAACAAGCGGGGGCGGCATACAATGAGCAGTTCTTC
CASSQQAGAAYNEQFF
>NA|TRBJ2-3|TRBV5-4|NA
TGTGCCAGCAGCTTGGGAGCAGGTACTACAGATACGCAGTATTTT
CASSLGAGTTDTQYF
>NA|TRBJ2-5|TRBV9|NA
TGTGCCAGCAGCGTATTCGGACAGCAAGAGACCCAGTACTTC
CASSVFGQQETQYF
>NA|TRBJ1-4|TRBV18|NA
TGTGCCAGCTCACCGATCTCACAGGGAAATGAAAAACTGTTTTTT
CASSPISQGNEKLFF
>NA|TRBJ1-2|TRBV3-1/TRBV3-2|NA
TGTGCCAGCAGCCAAGAGGGAGGGAACGACTATGGCTACACCTTC
CASSQEGGNDYGYTF
>once|TRBJ1-1|TRBV28|NA
TGTGCCAGCAGTCCCGTGGGGCTCACTGAAGCTTTCTTT
CASSPVGLTEAFF
>NA|TRBJ2-7|TRBV30|TRBD1
TGTGCCTGGAGTAGGGACAGGGGGTTACACGAGCAGTACTTC
CAWSRDRGLHEQYF
>NA|TRBJ2-1|TRBV2|TRBD1
TGTGCCAGCAGTGCAGGGGGCCTCTACAATGAGCAGTTCTTC
CASSAGGLYNEQFF
>once|TRBJ1-2|TRBV5-1|TRBD1
TGCGCCAGCAGCCCCAGTCCCGGGACAGGGAACGGGCTACGGGGCTACACCTTC
CASSPSPGTGNGLRGYTF
>NA|TRBJ2-7|TRBV3-1/TRBV3-2|TRBD1
TGTGCCAGCAGCCAAGATTGGGGGACAGGAGCCCCCGAGCAGTACTTC
CASSQDWGTGAPEQYF
>NA|TRBJ2-7|TRBV30|TRBD2
TGTGCCTGGAGCAATGGGGGCGCGGGGGGATACGAGCAGTACTTC
CAWSNGGAGGYEQYF
>NA|TRBJ2-7|TRBV29-1|TRBD2
TGCAGCGTCTGCCCGAGCGGGGGGCCCTACGAGCAGTACTTC
CSVCPSGGPYEQYF
>once|TRBJ1-4|TRBV28|NA
TGTGCCAGCAGCACCAGGACACAAGTGGAAAAACTGTTTTTT
CASSTRTQVEKLFF
>NA|TRBJ2-7|TRBV5-1|TRBD1
TGCGCCAGCAGCTTATCAGGGGGCAGCTACGAGCAGTACTTC
CASSLSGGSYEQYF
>NA|TRBJ1-6|TRBV29-1|TRBD1
TGCAGCGTTGCCGCCGGACAGGGGAATTCACCCCTCCACTTT
CSVAAGQGNSPLHF
>once|TRBJ2-5|TRBV7-2|NA
TGTGCCAGCAGCTTAGCGGGACAATCGGGGCTGGGCGAGGAGACCCAGTACTTC
CASSLAGQSGLGEETQYF
>NA|TRBJ2-6|TRBV7-6|NA
TGTGCCAGCAGCCCAGTTTGGGGGGCTGGGGCCAACGTCCTGACTTTC
CASSPVWGAGANVLTF
>NA|TRBJ1-4|TRBV6-1|NA
TGTGCCAGCAGTGATTCCCTAGGAGGGGCCTTGGCTAATGAAAAACTGTTTTTT
CASSDSLGGALANEKLFF
>NA|TRBJ1-2|TRBV5-4|NA
TGTGCCAGCAGCCCTCGGGACACCGGAGAATATCCTAACTATGGCTACACCTTC
CASSPRDTGEYPNYGYTF
>NA|TRBJ2-7|TRBV6-5|NA
TGTGCCAGCAGTTACGACGGGGACTCCTACGAGCAGTACTTC
CASSYDGDSYEQYF
>NA|TRBJ1-5|TRBV7-2|TRBD1
TGTGCCAGCAGCTCGGGACAGAGGCAGCCCCAGCATTTT
CASSSGQRQPQHF
>NA|TRBJ1-2|TRBV4-3|NA
TGCGCCAGCAGCCAAGATCTGGGGGGGTTGGGAGGCTACACCTTC
CASSQDLGGLGGYTF
>NA|TRBJ2-7|TRBV27|NA
TGTGCCAGCAGCCGCGTTCTAGGGGGAACCTCCTACGAGCAGTACTTC
CASSRVLGGTSYEQYF
>NA|TRBJ1-2|TRBV2|NA
TGTGCCAGCAGTGAACAGGCCAGCGGGGGGTTTCATGGCTACACCTTC
CASSEQASGGFHGYTF
>NA|TRBJ1-1|TRBV19|TRBD1
TGTGCCAGTAGTATACTGGGACAGGTCACTGAAGCTTTCTTT
CASSILGQVTEAFF
>NA|TRBJ1-2|TRBV28|TRBD1
TGTGCCAGCAGACTCCAGACAGGGGGCTATGGCTACACCTTC
CASRLQTGGYGYTF